What follows are 26 T cell receptor beta chains derived from one specimen sequenced in a study of blood T cell repertoires in COVID-19. Generated by immunoSEQ multiplex PCR, the TCRdb table keeps only in-frame clones and is missing some. The sample carries around 450,000 clones, 70% to 90% recorded once. Sequencing was performed on PBMCs or T cells enriched from blood (not recorded which). The receptor set was obtained from a woman aged 18-29 years with acute COVID-19.

The rearrangement joins TRBV6-6 to TRBJ1-6; TRBD1 is a possible D gene (5 bases). V lost 10 bases, J lost 6 bases, and 13 bases lay in between. Germline CDR1 and CDR2: MNHNY and SVGAGI (reference sequence). The CDR3 contains 13 residues. The CDR3 DNA follows: TGTGCCATCCGGGGGGGTGCTAATTCACCCCTCCACTTT. This encodes CAIRGGANSPLHF.

V gene TRBV24-1 combines with J gene TRBJ1-5, with D possibly being TRBD1 (5 bases). This CDR3 has 15 residues. The V end lost 3 bases, the J end lost 2 bases, and 10 bases lay between the germline ends. CDR1 and CDR2 from the germline V gene are KGHDR and SFDVKD. The CDR3 DNA reads as TGTGCCACCAGTGATGGGGCCTCTGGCAATCAGCCCCAGCATTTT. Protein sequence: CATSDGASGNQPQHF.

The chain combines TRBV24-1 with TRBJ1-5; no clear D gene. Germline CDR1 and CDR2: KGHDR and SFDVKD. The CDR3 loop spans 14 amino acids. V was shortened by 1 base and J by 4 bases, with 7 bases between the two germline ends. CDR3 amino acids: CATSDLNSNQPQHF. The CDR3 DNA is TGTGCCACCAGTGATTTAAATAGTAATCAGCCCCAGCATTTT.

V gene TRBV6-5 combines with J gene TRBJ1-3; D is undetermined. The germline V gene encodes CDR1 MNHEY and CDR2 SVGAGI. V was clipped by 8 bases and J by 0 bases, with 11 bases between them. CDR3 length: 14 residues. CDR3 nucleotide sequence: TGTGCCAGCTTACCTCGGAGCTCTGGAAACACCATATATTTT. Its translation: CASLPRSSGNTIYF.

This clone came up a few times. A read error may produce the germline difference seen at one junction end. The chain uses TRBV19 and TRBJ2-3, with D possibly matching TRBD1 (5 bases). Looked up from germline, CDR1 is LNHDA and CDR2 is SQIVND (reference sequence). This CDR3 has 12 residues. As DNA, the CDR3 is TGTGCCAGTAGTATGTTAGGCAGGGTAAGGCATTTT. Its protein is CASSMLGRVRHF.

This chain connects TRBV3-1 (or the pseudogene TRBV3-2) to TRBJ2-4; D gene unclear. Trimming took off 0 bases at V and 5 bases at J, with 5 bases between the two ends. The germline V gene has CDR1 LGHDT and CDR2 YNNKEL (reference sequence). The CDR3 runs 13 residues. In nucleotides, the CDR3 is TGTGCCAGCAGCCAAGACTTCCAAAACATTCAGTACTTC. As protein: CASSQDFQNIQYF.

The V gene is TRBV12-3 or TRBV12-4, the J gene TRBJ2-7; D is ambiguous. CDR3 length: 13 amino acids. V lost 6 bases and J lost 5, with 14 bases in between. CDR3 protein: CASSLGGGDEQYF. For the CDR3, the DNA is TGTGCCAGCAGCCTCGGCGGTGGCGACGAGCAGTACTTC.

The genes are TRBV28 and TRBJ2-1; 7 nucleotides align to TRBD1. The CDR3 is 16 amino acids. Germline values: CDR1 MDHEN, CDR2 SYDVKM. With V trimmed by 3 bases and J by 6 bases, 11 bases remained unmatched. CDR3 in amino acids: CASSFVIGTVSNEQFF. The CDR3 DNA is TGTGCCAGCAGTTTCGTTATCGGGACAGTGAGCAATGAGCAGTTCTTC.

The CDR3: CASSVAGGNEKLFF. In DNA form, the CDR3 reads TGTGCCAGCAGCGTAGCTGGCGGGAATGAAAAACTGTTTTTT. The chain recombines TRBV9 with TRBJ1-4; D call uncertain. This CDR3 region has 14 residues. V lost 0 bases to trimming and J lost 5 bases, with 8 bases between them. In germline, CDR1 is SGDLS, CDR2 YYNGEE. Together with reference TRBV9 and TRBJ1-4, the CDR3 gives the full variable domain: DSGVTQTPKHLITATGQRVTLRCSPRSGDLSVYWYQQSLDQGLQFLIQYYNGEERAKGNILERFSAQQFPDLHSELNLSSLELGDSALYFCASSVAGGNEKLFFGSGTQLSVL.

The V and J genes are TRBV7-8 and TRBJ1-5; D not certain. Germline-derived CDR1 and CDR2 are SGHVS and FQNEAQ. The CDR3 contains 14 residues. The ends were cut back, 1 base at V and 7 bases at J, with 11 bases in the middle. CDR3 DNA: TGTGCCAGCAGCTTAGGGACGGGATCACAGCCCCAGCATTTT. Translating gives CASSLGTGSQPQHF.

This clone has only one observation. The chain uses TRBV27 and TRBJ2-2, with a tentative D call TRBD2 (7 bases). The CDR3 has 14 residues. Deletions cut 8 bases from V and 6 bases from J, with 16 bases between. Germline CDR1 and CDR2: MNHEY and SMNVEV (reference sequence). The CDR3 sequence is CASLTREGAGELFF. DNA of the CDR3: TGTGCCAGCCTCACCAGGGAGGGGGCCGGGGAGCTGTTTTTT.

J is TRBJ2-1 and V is TRBV11-3; 8 positions agree with TRBD1. The J segment lost 9 bases and the V segment lost 0 bases, leaving 4 bases of the junction unmatched. Germline V CDR1 and CDR2: SGHNT, YENEEA. CDR3 length: 14 amino acids. The chain's CDR3 is CASSLEAGGTEQFF. Written as DNA, the CDR3 is TGTGCCAGCAGCTTAGAGGCAGGGGGCACTGAGCAGTTCTTC.

V gene TRBV14 combines with J gene TRBJ2-1; TRBD2 agrees at 8 bases. CDR1 SGHDN and CDR2 FVKESK come from the germline V gene. V shed 0 bases and J 5 bases; nucleotides not matched to a gene: 6. This CDR3 is 16 amino acids long. The CDR3: CASSQEYREGNNEQFF. DNA for the CDR3: TGTGCCAGCAGCCAAGAATATCGGGAGGGTAACAATGAGCAGTTCTTC.

The chain combines TRBV28 with TRBJ1-2; D is perhaps TRBD1 (6 bases). Germline CDR1 reads MDHEN; CDR2 reads SYDVKM. V was pared by 3 bases and J by 7 bases, with 12 bases between. The CDR3 totals 13 residues. CDR3 bases: TGTGCCAGCAGTTTTGGTGGGGGCGCTGGCTACACCTTC. It is translated as CASSFGGGAGYTF.

The rearrangement joins TRBV10-3 to TRBJ2-1, with TRBD2 identical over 9 bases. The CDR3 is 14 residues long. Germline assignment: CDR1 ENHRY and CDR2 SYGVKD. V lost 4 bases, J lost 3 bases, and 1 base stayed unmatched. DNA of the CDR3: TGTGCCATCAGTGCTAGCGGGGACTACAATGAGCAGTTCTTC. It codes for CAISASGDYNEQFF.

The V gene is TRBV29-1, the J gene TRBJ1-1; D not certain. The V and J ends lost 1 base and 3 bases respectively, with 6 bases between them. CDR3 length: 12 residues. Germline CDR1 and CDR2: SQVTM and ANQGSEA. The CDR3 region has the DNA TGCAGCGTTGAAGGCCAGTACACTGAAGCTTTCTTT. Translation: CSVEGQYTEAFF.

The CDR3 is CASREGPKETQYF. Written as DNA, the CDR3 is TGTGCCAGCAGGGAGGGACCGAAAGAGACCCAGTACTTC. The V gene is TRBV28, the J gene TRBJ2-5, with D maybe TRBD2 (6 bases). The V gene lost 6 bases and the J gene lost 3 bases, with 11 bases spanning the gap. This CDR3 comprises 13 residues. Germline lookup yields CDR1 MDHEN and CDR2 SYDVKM.

The chain combines TRBV10-3 with TRBJ2-5; the D gene is possibly TRBD1 (6 bases). Between the trimmed V and J ends, which lost 2 bases and 10 bases, there was a span of 11 bases. This CDR3 is 12 amino acids long. Germline V gene sequence: CDR1 ENHRY, CDR2 SYGVKD. The CDR3 region is CAISEPDRDQYF. DNA for the CDR3: TGTGCCATCAGTGAGCCGGACAGAGACCAGTACTTC.

The chain links TRBV15 to TRBJ2-1; D might be TRBD2 (6 bases). Trimming shortened V by 0 bases and J by 7 bases, and 10 bases separated the two germline ends. The CDR3 totals 14 residues. Germline V CDR1 and CDR2: LNHNV, YYDKDF (reference sequence). The CDR3 is CATSRDSGGNEQFF. In nucleotides, the CDR3 is TGTGCCACCAGCAGAGATTCAGGAGGGAATGAGCAGTTCTTC.

This clone occurred once. The J gene is TRBJ2-1, the V gene TRBV12-3 or TRBV12-4, with 8 positions matching TRBD2. CDR3 length equals 13 residues. J gave up 6 bases and V 5 bases, and 3 bases lay outside the gene matches. The CDR3 sequence is CASSRLAINEQFF. The CDR3 nucleotides read TGTGCCAGCAGTCGACTAGCGATCAATGAGCAGTTCTTC.

The rearrangement links TRBV28 to TRBJ2-7; the match to TRBD2 covers 8 bases. From germline, CDR1 is MDHEN and CDR2 SYDVKM. The CDR3 runs 15 residues. Germline trimming cut 4 bases from V and 0 bases from J; bases unmatched to any gene: 5. The CDR3 sequence: CASSSTSGSSYEQYF. The CDR3, as DNA: TGTGCCAGCAGTTCCACTAGCGGAAGCTCCTACGAGCAGTACTTC.

This chain joins TRBV7-9 and TRBJ1-2, with a weak D call TRBD1 (6 bases). In germline, CDR1 is SEHNR, CDR2 FQNEAQ (reference sequence). There are 11 residues in the CDR3. Trimming left V 4 bases short and J 6 bases short, with 6 bases between. CDR3 sequence (DNA): TGTGCCAGCAGCTACAGGGATGGCTACACCTTC. It yields the protein CASSYRDGYTF.

The rearrangement uses TRBV2 and TRBJ1-2; possibly TRBD1 for D (5 bases). V shed 3 bases and J shed 7 bases, with 12 bases lying between them. The CDR3 has 13 residues. Germline assignment: CDR1 SNHLY and CDR2 FYNNEI. CDR3 nucleotide sequence: TGTGCCAGCAGTGAGGGGCCGTCCGGTGGCTACACCTTC. Amino acids: CASSEGPSGGYTF. The entire variable domain, with the rest obtained from reference TRBV2 and TRBJ1-2, is as follows: EPEVTQTPSHQVTQMGQEVILRCVPISNHLYFYWYRQILGQKVEFLVSFYNNEISEKSEIFDDQFSVERPDGSNFTLKIRSTKLEDSAMYFCASSEGPSGGYTFGSGTRLTVV.

The gene calls are TRBV6-1 and TRBJ1-6; D gene unclear. In germline, CDR1 is MNHNS, CDR2 SASEGT. Trimming took off 0 bases at V and 7 bases at J, with 16 bases between the two ends. The length of the CDR3 is 17 residues. CDR3: CASSEAGGINFNSPLHF. DNA for the CDR3: TGTGCCAGCAGTGAAGCGGGAGGGATTAATTTCAATTCACCCCTCCACTTT.

The chain employs TRBV19 and TRBJ1-5; 8 bases agree with TRBD1. Germline V gene data show CDR1 as LNHDA and CDR2 as SQIVND (reference sequence). J was trimmed by 1 base and V by 5 bases; bases with no gene match: 13. The CDR3 consists of 18 residues. CDR3 sequence (DNA): TGTGCCAGTAGTTTAATCCCGGACAGGGTTCGGAGCAATCAGCCCCAGCATTTT. Amino acids: CASSLIPDRVRSNQPQHF.

The chain has TRBV30 and TRBJ1-2; no reliable D call. This CDR3 region has 17 residues. Germline values: CDR1 GTSNPN, CDR2 SVGIG (reference sequence). Trimming took off 2 bases at V and 0 bases at J, with 19 bases between the two ends. CDR3: CAWSTWWRDSTNYGYTF. The CDR3 DNA is TGTGCCTGGAGTACGTGGTGGAGGGATTCGACTAACTATGGCTACACCTTC.